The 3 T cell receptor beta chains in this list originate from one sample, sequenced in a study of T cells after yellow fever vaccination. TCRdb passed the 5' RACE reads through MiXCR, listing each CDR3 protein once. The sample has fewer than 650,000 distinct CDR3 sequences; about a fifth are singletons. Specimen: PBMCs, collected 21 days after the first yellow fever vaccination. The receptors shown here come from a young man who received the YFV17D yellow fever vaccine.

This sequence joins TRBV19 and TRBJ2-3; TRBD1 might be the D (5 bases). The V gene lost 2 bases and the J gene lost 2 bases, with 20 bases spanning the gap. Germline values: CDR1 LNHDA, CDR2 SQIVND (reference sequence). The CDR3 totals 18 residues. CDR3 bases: TGTGCCAGTAGTATATCTGCCCGCGACAGCTCTCCCACAGATACGCAGTATTTT. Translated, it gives CASSISARDSSPTDTQYF.

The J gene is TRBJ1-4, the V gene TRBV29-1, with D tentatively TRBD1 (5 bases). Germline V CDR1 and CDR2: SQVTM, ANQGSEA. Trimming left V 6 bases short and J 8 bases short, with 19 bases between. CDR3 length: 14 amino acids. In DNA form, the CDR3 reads TGCAGCGTGTCAGGGACCTATGGAGACGAAAAACTGTTTTTT. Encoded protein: CSVSGTYGDEKLFF.

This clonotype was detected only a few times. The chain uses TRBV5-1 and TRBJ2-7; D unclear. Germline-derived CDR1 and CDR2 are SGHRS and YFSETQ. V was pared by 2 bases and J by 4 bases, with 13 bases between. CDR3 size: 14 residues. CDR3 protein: CASSFGGARYEQYF. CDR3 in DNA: TGCGCCAGCAGCTTCGGTGGAGCACGGTACGAGCAGTACTTC.